This TCR beta chain was sequenced for a study of blood T cell repertoires in COVID-19. Study as a whole: COVID-19 samples from acute and convalescent phases originated in the United States, Italy and Spain. In each case, the material was cDNA or gDNA derived from T cells, B-cell-depleted T cells, or PBMCs.

CDR3 size: 14 residues. The V and J ends lost 6 bases and 2 bases, in that order; junction bases with no gene match: 4. Looked up from germline, CDR1 is MNHNY and CDR2 is SVGAGI (reference sequence). Per the study methods: Using reference gene primer amplification, nucleated cell counts were estimated. Only in-frame clones appear in the TCRdb table, and some are missing; sequencing was by immunoSEQ multiplex PCR. Clonal size and the V and J genes are those of that table, whereas D and trimming came from the DNA. The data hold about 62,000 clones, with roughly 72% observed a single time. The source is a woman aged 45-65 years with active or convalescent COVID-19. The chain links TRBV6-6 to TRBJ2-1, with 7 positions matching TRBD1. The specimen was peripheral blood. As DNA, the CDR3 is TGTGCCAGCAGCCGACAGGGAACCTACAATGAGCAGTTCTTC. This codes for CASSRQGTYNEQFF.